A selection of T cell receptor beta chains follows, all from one sample in a study of T cells after somatic rescue of genetic block. Measured with immunoSEQ multiplex PCR; TCRdb has only the in-frame clones, and not every one. The table has 110,000 or so clones, under 95% seen once. The source material was peripheral blood mononuclear cells (PBMCs). Receptors were obtained from a woman under 30. Each CDR3 is given with its conserved first and last residue. The order of the fields is clone size, J gene, V gene, D gene, CDR3 protein, CDR3 DNA. The D gene is left open where the match is weak. Some rows have no size entry. The others give once, few or many, or a class for an expanded clone.

>-|TRBJ1-6|TRBV29-1|-
CSVNEGLNSPLHF
TGCAGCGTTAACGAGGGATTGAATTCACCCCTCCACTTT
>-|TRBJ2-3|TRBV2|-
CASSELGGTDTQYF
TGTGCCAGCAGTGAGCTGGGGGGCACAGATACGCAGTATTTT
>-|TRBJ1-4|TRBV4-1|-
CASRRGADGNEKLFF
TGCGCCAGCAGGAGGGGGGCTGACGGTAATGAAAAACTGTTTTTT
>-|TRBJ1-2|TRBV2|TRBD1
CASSGTGLANYGYTF
TGTGCCAGCAGTGGGACAGGTTTAGCTAACTATGGCTACACCTTC
>-|TRBJ1-6|TRBV6-4|-
CASSVRLNSPLHF
TGTGCCAGCAGCGTGCGGCTGAATTCACCCCTCCACTTT
>-|TRBJ1-5|TRBV18|TRBD1
CASSPRFRDRNQPQHF
TGTGCCAGCTCACCACGATTTCGGGACAGAAATCAGCCCCAGCATTTT
>-|TRBJ1-5|TRBV4-1|TRBD1
CASSQGGTGVQPQHF
TGCGCCAGCAGCCAAGGGGGGACAGGGGTTCAGCCCCAGCATTTT
>-|TRBJ1-1|TRBV6-1|TRBD1
CASSKGQGIGYTEAFF
TGTGCCAGCAGTAAAGGACAGGGAATAGGGTACACTGAAGCTTTCTTT
>once|TRBJ1-4|TRBV5-1|TRBD1
CASSPGTGDEKLFF
TGCGCCAGCAGCCCCGGGACAGGGGATGAAAAACTGTTTTTT
>-|TRBJ2-5|TRBV9|TRBD1
CASSVEDRGSETQYF
TGTGCCAGCAGCGTAGAAGACAGGGGAAGTGAGACCCAGTACTTC
>-|TRBJ2-3|TRBV6-4|-
CASSERLEADTQYF
TGTGCCAGCAGTGAAAGGCTAGAGGCAGATACGCAGTATTTT
>once|TRBJ1-2|TRBV9|-
CASSVEGTATARGYTF
TGTGCCAGCAGCGTAGAGGGGACCGCTACGGCGAGGGGCTACACCTTC
>-|TRBJ2-2|TRBV19|-
CASRGGGAESTGELFF
TGTGCCAGTAGGGGAGGGGGCGCAGAATCAACCGGGGAGCTGTTTTTT